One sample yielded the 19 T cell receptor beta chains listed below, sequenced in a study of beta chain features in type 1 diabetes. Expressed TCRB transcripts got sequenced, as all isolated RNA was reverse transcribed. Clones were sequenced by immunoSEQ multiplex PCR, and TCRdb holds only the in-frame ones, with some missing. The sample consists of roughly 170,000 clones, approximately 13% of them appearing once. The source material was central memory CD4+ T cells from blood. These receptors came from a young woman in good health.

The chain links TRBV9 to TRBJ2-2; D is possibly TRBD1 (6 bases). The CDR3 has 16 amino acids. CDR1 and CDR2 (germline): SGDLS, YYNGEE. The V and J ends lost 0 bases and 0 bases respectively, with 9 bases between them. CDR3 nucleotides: TGTGCCAGCAGCGTAGGCAGGACAGCGAACACCGGGGAGCTGTTTTTT. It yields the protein CASSVGRTANTGELFF.

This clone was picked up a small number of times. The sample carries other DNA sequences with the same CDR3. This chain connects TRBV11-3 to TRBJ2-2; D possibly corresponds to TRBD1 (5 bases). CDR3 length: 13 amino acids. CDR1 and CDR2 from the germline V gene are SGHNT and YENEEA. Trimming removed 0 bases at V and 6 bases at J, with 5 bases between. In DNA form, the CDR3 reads TGTGCCAGCAGCTTAGAAGGGGCCGGGGAGCTGTTTTTT. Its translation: CASSLEGAGELFF.

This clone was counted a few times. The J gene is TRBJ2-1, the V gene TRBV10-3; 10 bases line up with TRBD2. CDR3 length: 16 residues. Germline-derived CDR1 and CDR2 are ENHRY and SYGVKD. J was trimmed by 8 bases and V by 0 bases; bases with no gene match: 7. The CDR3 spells CAISESSSGRGDEQFF. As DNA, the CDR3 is TGTGCCATCAGTGAGTCGTCTAGCGGGAGAGGTGATGAGCAGTTCTTC.

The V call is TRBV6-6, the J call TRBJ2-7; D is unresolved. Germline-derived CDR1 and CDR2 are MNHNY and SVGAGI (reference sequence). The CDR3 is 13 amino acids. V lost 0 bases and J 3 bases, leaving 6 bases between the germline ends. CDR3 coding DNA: TGTGCCAGCAGTTACTCGAGCGACTACGAGCAGTACTTC. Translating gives CASSYSSDYEQYF.

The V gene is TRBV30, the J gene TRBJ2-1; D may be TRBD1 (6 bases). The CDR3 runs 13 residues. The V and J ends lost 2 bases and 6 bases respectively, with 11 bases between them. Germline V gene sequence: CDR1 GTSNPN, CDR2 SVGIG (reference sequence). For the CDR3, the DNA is TGTGCCTGGAGTACGGACAGTTCCAATGAGCAGTTCTTC. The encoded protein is CAWSTDSSNEQFF.

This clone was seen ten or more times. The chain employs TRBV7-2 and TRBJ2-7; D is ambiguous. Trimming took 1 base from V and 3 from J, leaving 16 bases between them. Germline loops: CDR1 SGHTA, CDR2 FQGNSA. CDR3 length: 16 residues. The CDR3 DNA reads TGTGCCAGCAGCTTAGAGAATGGGCTACTTGGCTACGAGCAGTACTTC. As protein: CASSLENGLLGYEQYF.

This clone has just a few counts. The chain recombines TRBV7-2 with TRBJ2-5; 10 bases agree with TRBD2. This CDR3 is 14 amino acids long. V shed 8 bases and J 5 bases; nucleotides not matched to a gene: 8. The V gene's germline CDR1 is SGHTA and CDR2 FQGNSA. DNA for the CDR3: TGTGCCAGCGGACTGAATAGCGGGAGGGAGACCCAGTACTTC. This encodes CASGLNSGRETQYF.

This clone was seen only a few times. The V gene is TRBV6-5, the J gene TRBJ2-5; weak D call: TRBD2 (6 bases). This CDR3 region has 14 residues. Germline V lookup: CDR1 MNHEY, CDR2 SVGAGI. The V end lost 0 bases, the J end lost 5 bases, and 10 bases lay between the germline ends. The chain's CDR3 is CASSYSGSRETQYF. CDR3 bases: TGTGCCAGCAGTTACTCCGGGAGTCGGGAGACCCAGTACTTC.

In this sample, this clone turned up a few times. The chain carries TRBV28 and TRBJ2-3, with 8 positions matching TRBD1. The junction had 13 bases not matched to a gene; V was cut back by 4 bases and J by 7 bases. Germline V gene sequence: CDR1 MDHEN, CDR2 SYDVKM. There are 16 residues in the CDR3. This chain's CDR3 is CASSSTSDRGSYTQYF. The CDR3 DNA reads TGTGCCAGCAGTTCTACCTCCGACAGGGGAAGTTATACGCAGTATTTT.

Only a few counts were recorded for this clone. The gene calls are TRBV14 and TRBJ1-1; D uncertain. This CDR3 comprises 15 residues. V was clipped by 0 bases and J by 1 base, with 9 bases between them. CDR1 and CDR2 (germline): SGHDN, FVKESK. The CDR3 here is CASSQDPRTNTEAFF. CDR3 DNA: TGTGCCAGCAGCCAAGACCCGAGAACGAACACTGAAGCTTTCTTT.

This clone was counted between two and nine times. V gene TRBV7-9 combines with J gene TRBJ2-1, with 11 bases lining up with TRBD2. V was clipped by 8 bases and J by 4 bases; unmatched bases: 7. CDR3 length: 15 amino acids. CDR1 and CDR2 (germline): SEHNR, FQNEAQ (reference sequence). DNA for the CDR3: TGTGCCAGCTCTGCTGGGACTAGCGGTTACAATGAGCAGTTCTTC. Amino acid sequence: CASSAGTSGYNEQFF. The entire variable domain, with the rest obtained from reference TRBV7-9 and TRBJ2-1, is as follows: DTGVSQNPRHKITKRGQNVTFRCDPISEHNRLYWYRQTLGQGPEFLTYFQNEAQLEKSRLLSDRFSAERPKGSFSTLEIQRTEQGDSAMYLCASSAGTSGYNEQFFGPGTRLTVL.

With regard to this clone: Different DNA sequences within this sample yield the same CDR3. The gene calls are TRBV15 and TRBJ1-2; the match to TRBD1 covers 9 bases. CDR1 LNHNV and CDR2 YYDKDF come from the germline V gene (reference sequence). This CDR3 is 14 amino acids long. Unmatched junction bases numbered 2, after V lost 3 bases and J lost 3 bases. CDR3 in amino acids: CATSRGQGDYGYTF. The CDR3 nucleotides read TGTGCCACCAGCAGGGGACAGGGCGACTATGGCTACACCTTC.

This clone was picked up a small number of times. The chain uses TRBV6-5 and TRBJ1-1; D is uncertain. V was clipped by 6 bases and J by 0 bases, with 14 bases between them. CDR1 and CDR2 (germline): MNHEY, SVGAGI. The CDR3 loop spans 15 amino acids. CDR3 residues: CASSHIRAVNTEAFF. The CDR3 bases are TGTGCCAGCAGCCACATCCGAGCGGTGAACACTGAAGCTTTCTTT.

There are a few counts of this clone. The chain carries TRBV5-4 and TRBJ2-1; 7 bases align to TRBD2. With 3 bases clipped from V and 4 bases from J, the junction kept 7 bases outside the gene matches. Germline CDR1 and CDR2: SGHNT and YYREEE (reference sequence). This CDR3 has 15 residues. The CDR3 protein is CASSYSSGQYNEQFF. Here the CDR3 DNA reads TGTGCCAGCAGCTATTCTAGCGGCCAATACAATGAGCAGTTCTTC.

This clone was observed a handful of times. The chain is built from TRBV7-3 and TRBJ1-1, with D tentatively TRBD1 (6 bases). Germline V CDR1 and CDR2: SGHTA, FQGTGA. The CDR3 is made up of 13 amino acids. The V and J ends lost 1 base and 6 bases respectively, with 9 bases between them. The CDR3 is CASSLKGGSEAFF. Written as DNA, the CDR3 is TGTGCCAGCAGCTTAAAAGGGGGTTCTGAAGCTTTCTTT.

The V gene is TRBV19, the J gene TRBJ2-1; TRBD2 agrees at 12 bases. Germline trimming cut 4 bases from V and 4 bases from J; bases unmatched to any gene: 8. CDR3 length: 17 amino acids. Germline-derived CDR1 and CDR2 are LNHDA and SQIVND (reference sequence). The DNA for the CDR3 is TGTGCCAGTAGTAATATGCTAGCGGGAGGGCGATACAATGAGCAGTTCTTC. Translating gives CASSNMLAGGRYNEQFF.

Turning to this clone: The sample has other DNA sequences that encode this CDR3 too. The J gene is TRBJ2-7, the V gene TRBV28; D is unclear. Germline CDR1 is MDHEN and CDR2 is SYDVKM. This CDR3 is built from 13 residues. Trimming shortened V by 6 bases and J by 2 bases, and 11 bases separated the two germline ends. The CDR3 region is CASRRTDTYEQYF. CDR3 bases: TGTGCCAGCAGGAGAACAGATACCTACGAGCAGTACTTC.

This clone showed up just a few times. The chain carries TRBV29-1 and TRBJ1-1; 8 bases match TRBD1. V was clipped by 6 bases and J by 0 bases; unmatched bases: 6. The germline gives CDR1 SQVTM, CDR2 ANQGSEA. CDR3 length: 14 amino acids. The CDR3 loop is CSVGTGVMNTEAFF. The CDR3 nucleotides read TGCAGCGTGGGGACAGGAGTCATGAACACTGAAGCTTTCTTT.

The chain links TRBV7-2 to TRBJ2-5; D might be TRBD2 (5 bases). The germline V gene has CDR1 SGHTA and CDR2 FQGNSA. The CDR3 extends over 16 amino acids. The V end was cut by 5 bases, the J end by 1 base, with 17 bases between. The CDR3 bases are TGTGCCAGCAGCCCGCATCGGGGAAGTCTCCAAGAGACCCAGTACTTC. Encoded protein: CASSPHRGSLQETQYF.